These T cell receptor beta chains were read from a single sample in a study of blood T cell repertoires in COVID-19. The repertoire was sequenced with immunoSEQ multiplex PCR; TCRdb's copy has only in-frame clones and lacks some. The sample yields 90,000 to 120,000 clones, roughly 84% seen once. The sample comprised peripheral blood. These TCRs come from a human donor in a cohort sampled during active COVID-19. Both conserved end residues are part of each CDR3. D genes are given only for firm matches. Some rows have no size entry. The others give once, few or many, or a class for an expanded clone.

v_call	d_call	clone_size	j_call	cdr3_nt	cdr3_aa
TRBV4-1	TRBD1	few	TRBJ2-7	TGCGCCAGCAGCCGAGGTGAGGGGGCCCCCTACGAGCAGTACTTC	CASSRGEGAPYEQYF
TRBV28	NA	once	TRBJ2-7	TGTGCCAGCAGTTATAAAACCGGACAGTACGAGCAGTACTTC	CASSYKTGQYEQYF
TRBV5-1	TRBD2	NA	TRBJ2-1	TGCGCCAGCAGCCTGACGGTAGCGGGAGAGAGAAATGAGCAGTTCTTC	CASSLTVAGERNEQFF
TRBV7-3	NA	NA	TRBJ2-7	TGTGCCAGCAGCCCCGAAGGAGCCCTTCACGAGCAGTACTTC	CASSPEGALHEQYF
TRBV7-8	NA	once	TRBJ2-5	TGTGCCAGCAGCTTAGGTCTAGGCCCCCAAGAGACCCAGTACTTC	CASSLGLGPQETQYF
TRBV6-2/TRBV6-3	NA	NA	TRBJ2-2	TGTGCCAGCAGTAAGAATCGGCTAGCTTTCGGGGAGCTGTTTTTT	CASSKNRLAFGELFF
TRBV6-5	NA	NA	TRBJ2-7	TGTGCCAGCAGTTACCCCGAAACACCTTACGAGCAGTACTTC	CASSYPETPYEQYF
TRBV11-2	NA	NA	TRBJ2-1	TGTGCCAGCAGCCCTCTATACAATGAGCAGTTCTTC	CASSPLYNEQFF
TRBV5-1	TRBD2	NA	TRBJ2-2	TGCGCCAGCAGCGGGACTAGCGGGAGCCGAGAGCTGTTTTTT	CASSGTSGSRELFF
TRBV18	TRBD1	NA	TRBJ1-4	TGTGCCAGCTCACCACCCAGGGGGTCAACTAATGAAAAACTGTTTTTT	CASSPPRGSTNEKLFF
TRBV12-3/TRBV12-4	NA	NA	TRBJ1-1	TGTGCCAGCAGTGAACCGCAGGTAGGAGCTTTCTTT	CASSEPQVGAFF
TRBV5-8	NA	NA	TRBJ1-4	TGTGCCAGCAGACAGGGAGACAGGAATAATGAAAAACTGTTTTTT	CASRQGDRNNEKLFF
TRBV5-6	NA	NA	TRBJ1-2	TGTGCCAGCAGCTTGCTTGCTAACTATGGCTACACCTTC	CASSLLANYGYTF
TRBV12-5	NA	few	TRBJ1-4	TGTGCTAGTGGACTCTCAGGGGTAACGGGTGAAAAACTGTTTTTT	CASGLSGVTGEKLFF
TRBV2	TRBD1	few	TRBJ1-1	TGTGCCAGCAGGGGACAGGGGGCCCACACTGAAGCTTTCTTT	CASRGQGAHTEAFF
TRBV19	TRBD1	once	TRBJ1-1	TGTGCCACCCTCGGGCAGGGGGCTAAGACGAGGACTGAAGCTTTCTTT	CATLGQGAKTRTEAFF
TRBV27	TRBD2	NA	TRBJ2-5	TGTGCCAGCAGTGCCTCGGGACTAGCGGGCGTTACCACCCTATGGGCCCAGTACTTC	CASSASGLAGVTTLWAQYF
TRBV29-1	TRBD2	once	TRBJ2-3	TGCAGCGTTGTGAGACCAGCGGGAATGACAGATACGCAGTATTTT	CSVVRPAGMTDTQYF
TRBV2	NA	NA	TRBJ2-5	TGTGCCAGCACCGGGGGACTCGGGCGGACCCAGTACTTC	CASTGGLGRTQYF
TRBV4-3	NA	NA	TRBJ1-6	TGCGCCAGCAGCCAAGTAGGGGTTGGTTCACCCCTCCACTTT	CASSQVGVGSPLHF
TRBV2	NA	NA	TRBJ2-5	TGTGCCAGCACTCGAGGGATTGGGGAGACCCAGTACTTC	CASTRGIGETQYF
TRBV5-6	NA	NA	TRBJ2-1	TGTGCCAGCAGCCACTACAATGAGCAGTTCTTC	CASSHYNEQFF
TRBV18	TRBD2	once	TRBJ2-1	TGTGCCAGCTCCCCGACTAGCGGGAGGCTAATCCCCTACAATGAGCAGTTCTTC	CASSPTSGRLIPYNEQFF
TRBV24-1	TRBD1	NA	TRBJ1-2	TGTGCCACCAGTGATTGGACAGGGGATGGCTACACCTTC	CATSDWTGDGYTF
TRBV18	NA	once	TRBJ1-6	TGTGCCAGCTCCGTAGCAGGGATCGATAATTCACCCCTCCACTTT	CASSVAGIDNSPLHF
TRBV4-1	NA	NA	TRBJ1-2	TGCGCCAGCAGCCAAGCAACAGTCGGTAACTATGGCTACACCTTC	CASSQATVGNYGYTF
TRBV7-8	TRBD2	NA	TRBJ2-1	TGTGCCAGCAGCAAGACTAGCGGGAGAGTCAATGAGCAGTTCTTC	CASSKTSGRVNEQFF
TRBV24-1	TRBD1	NA	TRBJ2-1	TGTGCCACCAGTGGCTGGGGATCGGGACAGGGGAACAATGAGCAGTTCTTC	CATSGWGSGQGNNEQFF
TRBV12-3/TRBV12-4	NA	NA	TRBJ2-4	TGTGCCAGCAGGGGCTTAGCCAAAAACATTCAGTACTTC	CASRGLAKNIQYF
TRBV7-3	TRBD2	NA	TRBJ2-3	TGTGCCAGCAGCTTAGGACTAGCGGGAGTAGATACGCAGTATTTT	CASSLGLAGVDTQYF
TRBV29-1	TRBD2	few	TRBJ2-1	TGCAGCGTTGACAGCGGGGGCGGATACAATGAGCAGTTCTTC	CSVDSGGGYNEQFF